This entry describes one TCR beta chain. J lost 11 bases, V lost 2 bases, and 10 bases had no gene match. The CDR3 is 15 amino acids. Germline CDR1 and CDR2: SQVTM and ANQGSEA. These data belong to a study of control samples from healthy donors and cancer patients. Produced via immunoSEQ multiplex PCR; TCRdb's table is partial and in-frame only. The repertoire holds 70,000 to 75,000 clones, with under 90% as singletons. The receptor was derived from a man in his 60s with lung cancer. The specimen was PBMCs. The genes are TRBV29-1 and TRBJ2-1; TRBD1 aligns across 12 bases. As DNA, the CDR3 is TGCAGCGTTGAATTGGGACAGGGGGCCCCCACCCAGCAGTTCTTC. This encodes CSVELGQGAPTQQFF.